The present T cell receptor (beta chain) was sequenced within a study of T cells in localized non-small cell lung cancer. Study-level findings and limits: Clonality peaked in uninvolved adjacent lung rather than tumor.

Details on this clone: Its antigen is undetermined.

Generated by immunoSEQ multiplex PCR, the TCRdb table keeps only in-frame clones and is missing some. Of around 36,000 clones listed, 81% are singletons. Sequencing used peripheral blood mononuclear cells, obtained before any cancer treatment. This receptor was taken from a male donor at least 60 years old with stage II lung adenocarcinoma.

In nucleotides, the CDR3 is TGTGCCAGCGCAGCAGGAATCTCCTACGAGCAGTACTTC. As protein: CASAAGISYEQYF. The rearrangement links TRBV2 to TRBJ2-7; no reliable D call. This CDR3 region has 13 residues. V shed 8 bases and J shed 0 bases, with 11 bases lying between them. Germline assignment: CDR1 SNHLY and CDR2 FYNNEI.